This is a list of T cell receptor beta chains from one sample in a study of cytomegalovirus exposure and HLA in healthy donors. Repertoires were generated with immunoSEQ multiplex PCR, while TCRdb's copy carries only in-frame clones and drops some. Here the sample spans some 160,000 clones, approximately 80% being singletons. The sequenced sample consisted of PBMCs. Source of these receptors: a man younger than 30 in good health and CMV-seronegative. The CDR3 runs from the conserved cysteine through the conserved F or W. The order of the fields is D gene, V gene, J gene, clone size, CDR3 protein, CDR3 DNA. A D gene is named only where the DNA matches it firmly. Some rows mark clone size as missing; the rest say once, few, many or name a class of expanded clone.

D: TRBD1
V: TRBV5-1
J: TRBJ2-3
size: NA
CDR3: CASSLGTGEDTQYF
DNA: TGCGCCAGCAGCTTGGGGACAGGGGAAGATACGCAGTATTTT

D: TRBD2
V: TRBV7-6
J: TRBJ2-1
size: NA
CDR3: CASSYGTSGNNEQFF
DNA: TGTGCCAGCAGCTACGGGACTAGCGGCAACAATGAGCAGTTCTTC

D: TRBD1
V: TRBV7-9
J: TRBJ2-3
size: NA
CDR3: CASSSKYRGQVDTQYF
DNA: TGTGCCAGCAGCTCGAAATACAGGGGGCAGGTAGATACGCAGTATTTT

D: TRBD1
V: TRBV6-4
J: TRBJ1-1
size: few
CDR3: CASRDRAGTEAFF
DNA: TGTGCCAGCAGGGACAGGGCGGGCACTGAAGCTTTCTTT

D: NA
V: TRBV6-5
J: TRBJ2-1
size: NA
CDR3: CASSSGPREFF
DNA: TGTGCCAGCAGTTCTGGGCCCAGGGAGTTCTTC

D: TRBD1
V: TRBV4-1
J: TRBJ2-2
size: NA
CDR3: CASSHPTGGFTGELFF
DNA: TGCGCCAGCAGCCATCCGACAGGGGGTTTTACCGGGGAGCTGTTTTTT

D: TRBD1
V: TRBV18
J: TRBJ1-2
size: NA
CDR3: CASSEGAQNYGYTF
DNA: TGTGCCAGCTCCGAGGGGGCCCAGAACTATGGCTACACCTTC

D: TRBD1
V: TRBV5-3
J: TRBJ2-7
size: NA
CDR3: CARSLVVWTGGPFLMGEQYF
DNA: TGTGCCAGAAGCTTGGTGGTTTGGACAGGGGGCCCGTTTTTGATGGGCGAGCAGTACTTC

D: TRBD1
V: TRBV7-9
J: TRBJ1-1
size: NA
CDR3: CASSPRWDRGPMNTEAFF
DNA: TGTGCCAGCAGCCCGCGTTGGGACAGGGGACCGATGAACACTGAAGCTTTCTTT

D: TRBD2
V: TRBV5-6
J: TRBJ2-1
size: NA
CDR3: CASSLGGGSLYNEQFF
DNA: TGTGCCAGCAGCTTGGGCGGGGGGAGCTTGTACAATGAGCAGTTCTTC

D: TRBD2
V: TRBV7-9
J: TRBJ2-1
size: NA
CDR3: CASSSGLGVNEQFF
DNA: TGTGCCAGCAGCTCGGGACTAGGGGTGAATGAGCAGTTCTTC

D: TRBD2
V: TRBV27
J: TRBJ2-3
size: NA
CDR3: CASRAGREPDTQYF
DNA: TGTGCCAGCCGGGCCGGGCGGGAGCCAGATACGCAGTATTTT

D: TRBD1
V: TRBV19
J: TRBJ1-4
size: once
CDR3: CASKTPGQGSNEKLFF
DNA: TGTGCCAGTAAGACGCCCGGACAGGGGTCTAATGAAAAACTGTTTTTT

D: TRBD1
V: TRBV6-5
J: TRBJ1-1
size: NA
CDR3: CASSLNRGNTEAFF
DNA: TGTGCCAGCAGTTTGAACAGGGGGAACACTGAAGCTTTCTTT

D: NA
V: TRBV7-9
J: TRBJ1-3
size: NA
CDR3: CASSLAGASGNTIYF
DNA: TGTGCCAGCAGCTTAGCCGGAGCCTCTGGAAACACCATATATTTT

D: NA
V: TRBV19
J: TRBJ1-2
size: NA
CDR3: CASSITQGGSGYTF
DNA: TGTGCCAGTAGTATAACGCAGGGAGGATCTGGCTACACCTTC

D: NA
V: TRBV13
J: TRBJ2-4
size: NA
CDR3: CASSSGQGKNIQYF
DNA: TGTGCCAGCAGCTCGGGACAAGGCAAAAACATTCAGTACTTC

D: NA
V: TRBV11-3
J: TRBJ2-1
size: once
CDR3: CASSPISAGSNEQFF
DNA: TGTGCCAGCAGCCCGATCAGCGCGGGGTCCAATGAGCAGTTCTTC